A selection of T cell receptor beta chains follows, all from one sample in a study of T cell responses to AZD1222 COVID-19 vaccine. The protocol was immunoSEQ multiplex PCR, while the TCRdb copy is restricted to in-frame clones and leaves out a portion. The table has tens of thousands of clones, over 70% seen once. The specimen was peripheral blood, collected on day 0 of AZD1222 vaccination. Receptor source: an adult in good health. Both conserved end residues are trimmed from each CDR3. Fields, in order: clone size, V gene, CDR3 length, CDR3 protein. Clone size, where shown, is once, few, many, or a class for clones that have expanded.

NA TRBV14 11 ASAPGATAEAF
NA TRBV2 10 ASRTDPNGYT
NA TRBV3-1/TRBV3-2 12 ASSQEVSTDTQY
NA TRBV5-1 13 ASSLGQRVGKTQY
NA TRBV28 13 ASSRGVGGERVQY
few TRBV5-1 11 ASSSPTNYGYT
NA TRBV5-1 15 ASSLRGLAGGVDTQY
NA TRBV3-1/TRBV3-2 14 ASSQAPSGGAYEQY
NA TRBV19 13 ASSIRAGYTYEQY
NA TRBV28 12 ASKAPGEAYGYT
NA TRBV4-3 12 ASSLTGANEKLF
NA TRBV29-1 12 SVQADSGQNGYT
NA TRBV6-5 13 ASSLQAGSNEKLF
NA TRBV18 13 ASSPNGGQPYEQY
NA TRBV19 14 ASSIVFTAGSQPQH
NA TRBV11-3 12 ASSLVGTASEQY
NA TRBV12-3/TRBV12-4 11 ASSLIGAGELF
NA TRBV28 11 ASSFSRGGGYT
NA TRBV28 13 ASGVGARSGQPQH
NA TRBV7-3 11 ASSSRTGEKLF